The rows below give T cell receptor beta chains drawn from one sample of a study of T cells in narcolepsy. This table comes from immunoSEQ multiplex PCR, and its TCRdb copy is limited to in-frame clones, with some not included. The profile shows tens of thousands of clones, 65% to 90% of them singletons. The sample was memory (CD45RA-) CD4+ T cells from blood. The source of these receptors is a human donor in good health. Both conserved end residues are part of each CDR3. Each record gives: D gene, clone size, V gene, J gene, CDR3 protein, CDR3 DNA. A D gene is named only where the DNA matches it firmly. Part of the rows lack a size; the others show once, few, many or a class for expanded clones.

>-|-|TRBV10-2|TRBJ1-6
CASSELQRAGSPLHF
TGCGCCAGCAGTGAACTCCAACGGGCTGGGTCACCCCTCCACTTT
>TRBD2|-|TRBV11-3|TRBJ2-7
CASSRTTAGTYEQYF
TGTGCCAGCAGCCGCACCACAGCGGGAACCTACGAGCAGTACTTC
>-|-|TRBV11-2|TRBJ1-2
CASSLEMIRRGNYGYTF
TGTGCCAGCAGCTTAGAAATGATAAGGAGGGGGAACTATGGCTACACCTTC
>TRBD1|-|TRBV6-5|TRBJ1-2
CASSRGGVDGYTF
TGTGCCAGCAGCCGAGGGGGCGTAGATGGCTACACCTTC
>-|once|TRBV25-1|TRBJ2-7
CASSESRGRDYEQYF
TGTGCCAGCAGTGAATCTAGGGGCCGGGACTACGAGCAGTACTTC
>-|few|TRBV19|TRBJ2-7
CASSKRDSGTRVEQYF
TGTGCCAGTAGTAAACGGGACAGCGGGACTAGGGTCGAGCAGTACTTC
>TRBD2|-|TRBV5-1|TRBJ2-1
CASSLGTSGRVGGEQFF
TGCGCCAGCAGCCTAGGGACTAGCGGGAGGGTTGGCGGGGAGCAGTTCTTC
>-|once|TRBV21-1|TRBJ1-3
CASSKVRGQGASAGNTIYF
TGTGCCAGCAGCAAAGTTAGGGGACAGGGGGCGTCTGCTGGAAACACCATATATTTT
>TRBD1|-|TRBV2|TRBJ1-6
CASSEQGANSPLHF
TGTGCCAGCAGTGAACAGGGGGCGAATTCACCCCTCCACTTT
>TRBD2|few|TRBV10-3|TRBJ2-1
CAISVSLGTSGNNEQFF
TGTGCCATCAGTGTCTCCCTCGGGACTAGCGGCAACAATGAGCAGTTCTTC
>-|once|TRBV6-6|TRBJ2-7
CASSYWRGDYYEQYF
TGTGCCAGCAGTTACTGGAGGGGAGACTACTACGAGCAGTACTTC
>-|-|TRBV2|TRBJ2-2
CASIEGAGELFF
TGTGCCAGCATCGAGGGAGCGGGGGAGCTGTTTTTT
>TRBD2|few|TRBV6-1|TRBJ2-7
CASILIAGEQYF
TGTGCCAGCATTCTTATAGCGGGGGAGCAGTACTTC